These 25 T cell receptor beta chains originate from one sample sequenced in a study of blood T cell repertoires in COVID-19. The table came from immunoSEQ multiplex PCR; TCRdb's copy has only in-frame clones and leaves some out. Of 490,000 or so clones in the sample, 75% to 90% are singletons; the top ten hold 7% to 10%. The sequenced material came from PBMCs or T cells enriched from blood (not recorded which). All receptors derive from a woman aged 55-70 years who had recovered from COVID-19.

V usage is TRBV18 and J usage is TRBJ1-5; D is ambiguous. Germline V gives CDR1 KGHSH, CDR2 LQKENI. CDR3 size: 16 residues. Trimming removed 2 bases at V and 6 bases at J, with 17 bases between. The CDR3 reads CASSPFDGVVGQPQHF. In DNA form, the CDR3 reads TGTGCCAGCTCACCATTCGACGGAGTAGTAGGTCAGCCCCAGCATTTT.

This clone was counted between two and nine times. The rearrangement links TRBV7-2 to TRBJ2-5, with D perhaps TRBD2 (5 bases). The ends were cut back, 5 bases at V and 2 bases at J, with 9 bases in the middle. The germline CDR1 and CDR2 sequences are SGHTA and FQGNSA. The CDR3 is 13 residues long. This CDR3 is CASSRTGQETQYF. Written as DNA, the CDR3 is TGTGCCAGCAGCAGGACGGGGCAAGAGACCCAGTACTTC.

The V call is TRBV9, the J call TRBJ2-2, with TRBD2 matching 11 bases. V was clipped by 3 bases and J by 1 base; unmatched bases: 5. The CDR3 is made up of 17 amino acids. Germline loops: CDR1 SGDLS, CDR2 YYNGEE. In nucleotides, the CDR3 is TGTGCCAGCAGCGCTAGTCTAGCGGGGGGGAACACCGGGGAGCTGTTTTTT. Protein sequence: CASSASLAGGNTGELFF.

The chain joins TRBV29-1 to TRBJ1-1; possible D gene TRBD1, 5 bases. The CDR3 runs to 13 residues. V was pared by 4 bases and J by 4 bases, with 13 bases between. Per the germline V gene, CDR1 is SQVTM and CDR2 is ANQGSEA. Written as DNA, the CDR3 is TGCAGCGTTGGCGACCGGGGGGGCACTGAAGCTTTCTTT. This sequence encodes CSVGDRGGTEAFF.

J is TRBJ1-1 and V is TRBV5-4; 7 nucleotides align to TRBD1. Germline V gene sequence: CDR1 SGHNT, CDR2 YYREEE (reference sequence). Germline trimming cut 6 bases from V and 6 bases from J; bases unmatched to any gene: 2. The length of the CDR3 is 11 residues. The CDR3 DNA reads as TGTGCCAGCAAAGGACAGGCTGAAGCTTTCTTT. Its translation: CASKGQAEAFF.

The J gene is TRBJ2-4, the V gene TRBV13, with 10 bases matching TRBD1. V was clipped by 5 bases and J by 6 bases; unmatched bases: 4. Germline V gene data show CDR1 as PRHDT and CDR2 as FYEKMQ (reference sequence). The CDR3 extends over 14 amino acids. CDR3 nucleotide sequence: TGTGCCAGCAGCCGAAGGACAGGGGGAAACATTCAGTACTTC. Residues: CASSRRTGGNIQYF.

DNA for the CDR3: TGTGCCAGCAGCTTAGATCGGGCGGGAGAGCAGTACGTC. It specifies CASSLDRAGEQYV. V usage is TRBV11-2 and J usage is TRBJ2-7, with D possibly TRBD2 on 6 matching bases. Trimming pared 0 bases from V and 7 bases from J, leaving 10 bases between. Germline V CDR1 and CDR2: SGHAT, FQNNGV. The CDR3 runs to 13 residues.

For the CDR3, the DNA is TGTGCCAGCATCAGGGATGGGGACACTGAAGCTTTCTTT. Its protein is CASIRDGDTEAFF. The chain combines TRBV2 with TRBJ1-1; D possibly corresponds to TRBD1 (5 bases). This CDR3 comprises 13 residues. Germline assignment: CDR1 SNHLY and CDR2 FYNNEI. V was shortened by 7 bases and J by 3 bases, with 12 bases between the two germline ends.

J is TRBJ2-7 and V is TRBV7-8; perhaps TRBD2 as D (6 bases). V shed 1 base and J shed 9 bases, with 19 bases lying between them. In germline, CDR1 is SGHVS, CDR2 FQNEAQ. This CDR3 is 15 amino acids long. This CDR3 reads CASSLGMTRLEGQYF. DNA for the CDR3: TGTGCCAGCAGCTTAGGGATGACACGACTGGAGGGGCAGTACTTC.

This chain connects TRBV7-2 to TRBJ1-1; 7 bases map to TRBD1. This CDR3 has 14 residues. Germline assignment: CDR1 SGHTA and CDR2 FQGNSA. Trimming cost V 4 bases and J 4 bases; bases outside gene matches: 6. The CDR3 DNA reads TGTGCCAGCAGCTCGACCCCAGGGGGCACTGAAGCTTTCTTT. As protein: CASSSTPGGTEAFF.

The genes are TRBV19 and TRBJ1-5; tentatively, D is TRBD1 (5 bases). The CDR3 has 14 amino acids. Germline V gives CDR1 LNHDA, CDR2 SQIVND (reference sequence). Trimming stripped 8 bases from V and 4 bases from J, with 15 bases between. CDR3 DNA: TGTGCCAGTCACGATGACAGATTTAATCAGCCCCAGCATTTT. This codes for CASHDDRFNQPQHF. Combining the CDR3 with reference TRBV19 and TRBJ1-5 gives the whole variable domain DGGITQSPKYLFRKEGQNVTLSCEQNLNHDAMYWYRQDPGQGLRLIYYSQIVNDFQKGDIAEGYSVSREKKESFPLTVTSAQKNPTAFYLCASHDDRFNQPQHFGDGTRLSIL.

The chain links TRBV11-2 to TRBJ1-1; no clear D gene. Deletions cut 5 bases from V and 3 bases from J, with 13 bases between. The CDR3 totals 14 residues. The germline gives CDR1 SGHAT, CDR2 FQNNGV. The DNA of the CDR3 is TGTGCCAGCAGCACCTTGTACGGGTACACTGAAGCTTTCTTT. Its translation: CASSTLYGYTEAFF.

The chain combines TRBV12-5 with TRBJ2-3; no clear D. Trimming shortened V by 2 bases and J by 7 bases, and 10 bases separated the two germline ends. Looked up from germline, CDR1 is LGHNT and CDR2 is FRNRAP. The CDR3 extends over 13 amino acids. CDR3 in DNA: TGTGCTAGTGGTTTGTCTGGGCCTAATACGCAGTATTTT. Amino acids: CASGLSGPNTQYF.

The V and J genes are TRBV21-1 and TRBJ1-1. TRBV21-1 is an annotated pseudogene. This CDR3 region has 16 residues. CDR3 DNA: TGTGCCAGCAGCAAAGATCGGGGGGGAAGTGACACTGAAGCTTTCTTT. This codes for CASSKDRGGSDTEAFF.

This chain uses TRBV9 with TRBJ1-6; D unresolved. CDR3 length: 15 amino acids. CDR1 is SGDLS, CDR2 YYNGEE, per germline. The V end was cut by 1 base, the J end by 0 bases, with 5 bases between. CDR3 sequence reads: CASSVTSSYNSPLHF. The CDR3 region has the DNA TGTGCCAGCAGCGTAACGAGCTCCTATAATTCACCCCTCCACTTT.

V and J are TRBV28 and TRBJ1-4, with 7 bases fitting TRBD1. The germline gives CDR1 MDHEN, CDR2 SYDVKM. Trimming removed 6 bases from V and 12 bases from J; junction bases left unmatched: 10. This CDR3 contains 13 residues. CDR3 sequence reads: CASRLHTGAELFF. CDR3 DNA sequence: TGTGCCAGCAGGCTTCATACAGGGGCGGAACTGTTTTTT.

The V call is TRBV21-1, the J call TRBJ1-4; the D call of TRBD1 is as the table states it, not checked on the DNA. TRBV21-1 is recorded as a pseudogene. The CDR3 has 14 residues. The CDR3 DNA reads TGTGCCAGCAGCCAGGGATCCACTAATGAAAAACTGTTTTTT. It specifies CASSQGSTNEKLFF.

CDR3 DNA: TGTGCCAGCAGCCAAGATTCGGGGGGCGCATCTAATGAAAAACTGTTTTTT. Protein product: CASSQDSGGASNEKLFF. The genes are TRBV14 and TRBJ1-4, with D possibly matching TRBD1 (6 bases). The ends were cut back, 0 bases at V and 3 bases at J, with 14 bases in the middle. Per germline, CDR1 SGHDN and CDR2 FVKESK. There are 17 residues in the CDR3. Using reference TRBV14 and TRBJ1-4 for the parts outside the CDR3, the full variable domain is EAGVTQFPSHSVIEKGQTVTLRCDPISGHDNLYWYRRVMGKEIKFLLHFVKESKQDESGMPNNRFLAERTGGTYSTLKVQPAELEDSGVYFCASSQDSGGASNEKLFFGSGTQLSVL.

The chain has TRBV6-1 and TRBJ2-2; 7 bases align to TRBD1. Germline CDR1 reads MNHNS; CDR2 reads SASEGT. V lost 2 bases to trimming and J lost 4 bases; unmatched junction nucleotides: 4. The CDR3 runs 15 residues. The CDR3 DNA follows: TGTGCCAGCAGTGAAAAGACAGGGAGCACCGGGGAGCTGTTTTTT. As protein: CASSEKTGSTGELFF.

The chain joins TRBV7-9 to TRBJ2-7; TRBD2 agrees at 7 bases. Looked up from germline, CDR1 is SEHNR and CDR2 is FQNEAQ (reference sequence). Trimming took 5 bases from V and 3 from J; bases not matched to a gene: 7. CDR3 length: 14 residues. The CDR3 spells CASSMARGGYEQYF. Here the CDR3 DNA reads TGTGCCAGCAGCATGGCCCGCGGGGGCTACGAGCAGTACTTC.

This clone appeared a single time. This chain connects TRBV10-3 to TRBJ2-5; TRBD2 aligns across 7 bases. The CDR3 consists of 14 residues. The V and J ends lost 6 bases and 6 bases, in that order; junction bases with no gene match: 10. Per the germline V gene, CDR1 is ENHRY and CDR2 is SYGVKD. The CDR3: CAISPAELAKTQYF. The CDR3, as DNA: TGTGCCATCAGCCCGGCCGAACTAGCGAAGACCCAGTACTTC.

The chain uses TRBV19 and TRBJ1-1; 7 nucleotides line up with TRBD1. This CDR3 has 16 amino acids. With V trimmed by 1 base and J by 0 bases, 5 bases remained unmatched. Germline lookup yields CDR1 LNHDA and CDR2 SQIVND (reference sequence). The CDR3 sequence: CASSIGTGALNTEAFF. CDR3 bases: TGTGCCAGTAGTATAGGAACAGGGGCCCTGAACACTGAAGCTTTCTTT.

The genes are TRBV11-3 and TRBJ1-4; 7 nucleotides match TRBD1. Germline CDR1 SGHNT, CDR2 YENEEA. Losses at the gene ends were 5 bases for V and 3 bases for J; bases not matched to a gene: 6. The CDR3 is made up of 15 amino acids. CDR3 loop: CASSGRQGANEKLFF. CDR3 DNA sequence: TGTGCCAGCAGCGGTAGACAGGGTGCTAATGAAAAACTGTTTTTT.

A few counts support this clone. The rearrangement uses TRBV5-6 and TRBJ2-2, with 8 bases lining up with TRBD1. This CDR3 has 15 amino acids. Germline V gene sequence: CDR1 SGHDT, CDR2 YYEEEE. V was pared by 4 bases and J by 6 bases, with 8 bases of the junction left unmatched. The CDR3 coding sequence is TGTGCCAGCAGCCCACGGACAGGGAGTTCCGGGGAGCTGTTTTTT. Translated, it gives CASSPRTGSSGELFF.

The chain uses TRBV5-4 and TRBJ1-2, with a tentative D call TRBD1 (5 bases). The CDR3 length is 13 residues. Germline V gene data show CDR1 as SGHNT and CDR2 as YYREEE (reference sequence). Trimming took 0 bases from V and 6 from J, leaving 9 bases between them. The CDR3 DNA is TGTGCCAGCAGCTTGGCTGGGGCGGATGGCTACACCTTC. This codes for CASSLAGADGYTF.